The T cell receptor beta chain described here comes from a study of blood T cell repertoires in COVID-19. The wider study: Samples came from the United States, Italy and Spain, spanning acute and convalescent COVID-19. T cells, B-cell-depleted T cells, or PBMCs supplied cDNA or gDNA.

In the authors' methods: Reference gene primer amplification yielded estimated nucleated cell counts. Measured with immunoSEQ multiplex PCR; TCRdb has only the in-frame clones, and not every one. V, J and clone size are taken as reported in that table, and D and trimming were inferred from the DNA itself. This table holds about 270,000 clones, approximately 86% found once. From germline, CDR1 is SGHNT and CDR2 YYREEE (reference sequence). This CDR3 is 14 amino acids long. V was trimmed by 10 bases and J by 5 bases, leaving 20 bases between them. The V call is TRBV5-4, the J call TRBJ2-3; perhaps TRBD1 as D (5 bases). The source is a man aged 40-50 years who had recovered from COVID-19. The source material was peripheral blood. The chain's CDR3 is CASRLGRAEDTQYF. The DNA of the CDR3 is TGTGCCTCCCGGTTAGGCAGGGCGGAAGATACGCAGTATTTT. Full variable domain (missing parts from reference TRBV5-4 and TRBJ2-3): ETGVTQSPTHLIKTRGQQVTLRCSSQSGHNTVSWYQQALGQGPQFIFQYYREEENGRGNFPPRFSGLQFPNYSSELNVNALELDDSALYLCASRLGRAEDTQYFGPGTRLTVL.